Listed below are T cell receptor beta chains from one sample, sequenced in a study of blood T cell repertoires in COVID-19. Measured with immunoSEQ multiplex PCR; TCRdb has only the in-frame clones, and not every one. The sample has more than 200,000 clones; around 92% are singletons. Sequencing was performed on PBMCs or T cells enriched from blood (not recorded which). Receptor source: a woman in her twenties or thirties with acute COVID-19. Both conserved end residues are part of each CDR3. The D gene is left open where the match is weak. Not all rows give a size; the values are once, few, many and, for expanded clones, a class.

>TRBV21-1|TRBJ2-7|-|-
CASSKGTDYEQYF
TGTGCCAGCAGCAAAGGGACAGACTACGAGCAGTACTTC
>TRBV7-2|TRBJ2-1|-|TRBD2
CASSPTSVPYNEQFF
TGTGCCAGCAGCCCAACTAGCGTTCCGTACAATGAGCAGTTCTTC
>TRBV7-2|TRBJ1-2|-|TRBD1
CASSADRTIYGYTF
TGTGCCAGCAGCGCGGACAGGACGATCTATGGCTACACCTTC
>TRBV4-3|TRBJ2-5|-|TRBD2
CASSQGTSGGVETQYF
TGCGCCAGCAGCCAAGGGACTAGCGGGGGGGTAGAGACCCAGTACTTC
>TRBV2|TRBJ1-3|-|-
CAGSGTLDGNTIYF
TGTGCCGGATCCGGGACTCTAGATGGAAACACCATATATTTT
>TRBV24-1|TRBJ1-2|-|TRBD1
CATSDHRGRYTF
TGTGCCACCAGTGATCACAGGGGACGCTACACCTTC
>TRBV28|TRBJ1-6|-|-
CAVGGARSYNSPLHF
TGTGCCGTAGGGGGGGCCCGCTCCTATAATTCACCCCTCCACTTT
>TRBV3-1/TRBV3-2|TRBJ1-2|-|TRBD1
CASSLLGQGYGYTF
TGTGCCAGCAGCCTATTAGGACAGGGGTATGGCTACACCTTC
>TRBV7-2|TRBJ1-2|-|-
CASSLVQEYGYTF
TGTGCCAGCAGCTTAGTACAGGAGTATGGCTACACCTTC
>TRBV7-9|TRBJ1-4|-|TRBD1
CAMGTGPVGGEKLFF
TGTGCCATGGGGACAGGGCCTGTAGGAGGTGAAAAACTGTTTTTT
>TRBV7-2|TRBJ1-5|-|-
CASSFEGRAGNQPQHF
TGTGCCAGCAGCTTTGAGGGCCGGGCGGGCAATCAGCCCCAGCATTTT
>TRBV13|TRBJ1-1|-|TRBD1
CASSLDRGTEAFF
TGTGCCAGCAGCTTAGACAGGGGCACTGAAGCTTTCTTT
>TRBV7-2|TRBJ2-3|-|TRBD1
CASSSGDSSFDTQYF
TGTGCCAGCAGTTCCGGGGACAGTAGTTTCGATACGCAGTATTTT
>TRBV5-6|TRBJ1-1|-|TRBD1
CASSLDRGEAFF
TGTGCCAGCAGCCTCGACAGGGGTGAAGCTTTCTTT
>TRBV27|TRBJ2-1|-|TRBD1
CASSAGTGGYEQFF
TGTGCCAGCAGCGCCGGGACAGGGGGGTATGAGCAGTTCTTC
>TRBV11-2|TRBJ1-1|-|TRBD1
CASSLRGQGARVAFF
TGTGCCAGCAGCTTACGCGGACAGGGGGCGCGTGTGGCTTTCTTT
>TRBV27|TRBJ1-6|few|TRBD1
CASTSWDRGHSPLHF
TGTGCCAGCACCTCGTGGGACAGGGGGCATTCACCCCTCCACTTT
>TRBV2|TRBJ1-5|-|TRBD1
CASRDGDRVNQPQHF
TGTGCCAGCAGAGACGGGGACAGGGTTAATCAGCCCCAGCATTTT
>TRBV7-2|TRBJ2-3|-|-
CASTNTDTQYF
TGTGCCAGCACTAACACAGATACGCAGTATTTT
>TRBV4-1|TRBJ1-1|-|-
CASSQVSLQGEAFF
TGCGCCAGCAGCCAAGTATCCCTTCAGGGTGAAGCTTTCTTT
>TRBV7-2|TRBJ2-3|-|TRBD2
CASSTRGGDTQYF
TGTGCCAGCAGCACCCGGGGGGGGGATACGCAGTATTTT
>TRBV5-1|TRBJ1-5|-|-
CASSPSTGLNQPQHF
TGCGCCAGCAGCCCAAGCACAGGCCTCAATCAGCCCCAGCATTTT
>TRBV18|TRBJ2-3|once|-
CASSGGGPVTDTQYF
TGTGCCAGCTCCGGGGGAGGCCCCGTCACAGATACGCAGTATTTT
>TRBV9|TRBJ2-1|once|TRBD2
CASSLTGTSINEQFF
TGTGCCAGCAGCTTAACCGGGACTAGCATCAATGAGCAGTTCTTC
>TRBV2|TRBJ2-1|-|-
CASSENASNGEQFF
TGTGCCAGCAGTGAGAATGCGAGCAACGGGGAGCAGTTCTTC
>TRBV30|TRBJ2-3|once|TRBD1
CAWRPGTAYYTDTQYF
TGTGCCTGGAGGCCCGGGACAGCCTATTACACAGATACGCAGTATTTT
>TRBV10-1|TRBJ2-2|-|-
CASTPTRSTGELFF
TGCGCCAGCACCCCGACTAGGAGCACCGGGGAGCTGTTTTTT
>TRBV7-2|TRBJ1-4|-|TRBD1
CASSRTGATNEKLFF
TGTGCCAGCAGCCGGACAGGGGCAACTAATGAAAAACTGTTTTTT
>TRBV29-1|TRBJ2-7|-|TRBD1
CSVKDRGRSEQYF
TGCAGCGTCAAGGACAGGGGACGGAGCGAGCAGTACTTC
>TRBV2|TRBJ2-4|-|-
CASSGPGQPKNIQYF
TGTGCCAGCAGTGGCCCGGGACAACCCAAAAACATTCAGTACTTC
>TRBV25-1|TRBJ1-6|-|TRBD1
CASSEGQGGSSPLHF
TGTGCCAGCAGTGAAGGACAGGGTGGTAGTTCACCCCTCCACTTT
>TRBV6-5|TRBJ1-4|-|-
CASRQGEKLFF
TGTGCCAGCAGACAGGGAGAAAAACTGTTTTTT
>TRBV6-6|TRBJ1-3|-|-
CASSYSEGNTIYF
TGTGCCAGCAGTTACTCGGAGGGGAACACCATATATTTT
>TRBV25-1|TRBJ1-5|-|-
CASSREVNQPQHF
TGTGCCAGCAGTAGGGAGGTTAATCAGCCCCAGCATTTT
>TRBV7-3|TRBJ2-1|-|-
CASSGAGRGAEQFF
TGTGCCAGCAGCGGGGCTGGCCGGGGGGCCGAGCAGTTCTTC
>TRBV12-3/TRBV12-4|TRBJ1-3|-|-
CASSFRGENTIYF
TGTGCCAGCAGTTTCCGGGGAGAAAACACCATATATTTT
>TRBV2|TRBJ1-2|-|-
CASSGAGGGVGGYTF
TGTGCCAGCAGTGGGGCGGGCGGAGGGGTCGGCGGCTACACCTTC
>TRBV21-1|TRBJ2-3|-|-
CASSKQDTQYF
TGTGCCAGCAGCAAACAGGATACGCAGTATTTT
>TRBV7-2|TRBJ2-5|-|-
CASSSQLGIDATQYF
TGTGCCAGCAGCTCACAACTAGGGATTGATGCGACCCAGTACTTC
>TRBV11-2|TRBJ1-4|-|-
CASSLVRGKLFF
TGTGCCAGCAGCTTAGTAAGGGGAAAACTGTTTTTT
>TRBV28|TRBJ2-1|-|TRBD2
CASSLSSGGARNEQFF
TGTGCCAGCAGTTTATCTAGCGGGGGGGCTAGGAATGAGCAGTTCTTC
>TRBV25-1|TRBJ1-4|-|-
CASSEISSGASNEKLFF
TGTGCCAGCAGTGAAATTTCGTCAGGGGCCTCTAATGAAAAACTGTTTTTT